This T cell receptor (beta chain) was sequenced in a study of OX40 agonist ivuxolimab in advanced cancers. Study-wide findings and caveats: Some nonresponders also had low normalized T-cell clonal expansion.

The repertoire was sequenced with immunoSEQ multiplex PCR; TCRdb's copy has only in-frame clones and lacks some. Of fewer than 30,000 clones listed, around four fifths are singletons. As to this clone: Its antigen is still unknown.

Sequences were derived from CD4+ or CD8+ T cells sorted from blood, sampled in a trial of the OX40 agonist ivuxolimab. The sequence was obtained from an adult with an advanced solid tumor such as melanoma, head and neck, liver or kidney cancer.

The CDR3 nucleotides read TGTGCCAGCAGGGACAGGGGCTACGAGCAGTACTTC. It is translated as CASRDRGYEQYF. The V gene is TRBV6-1, the J gene TRBJ2-7; TRBD1 aligns across 9 bases. J was trimmed by 3 bases and V by 6 bases; bases with no gene match: 0. The CDR3 consists of 12 residues. The V gene's germline CDR1 is MNHNS and CDR2 SASEGT.